This T cell receptor beta chain was recovered during a study of blood T cells in healthy people across ages. Study outcomes and limitations: Age showed a roughly linear inverse relationship with TCR beta diversity per million T cells.

Germline CDR1 DFQATT, CDR2 SNEGSKA (reference sequence). V was clipped by 3 bases and J by 4 bases, with 17 bases between them. This CDR3 region has 15 residues. In its sample, this clonotype was seen a few times. What it binds is not known. With a J-beta primer mix and a sample-barcoded 5' primer, a second PCR ran 7 to 11 cycles. One entry per CDR3 protein, called by TCRdb with MiXCR from the 5' RACE reads. The repertoire holds about 570,000 distinct CDR3 sequences, with 25% to 30% as singletons. Per-sample yields of isolated PBMCs were at least 6.5 million. Each sample yielded at least 5 micrograms of PBMC total RNA.

This TCR came from a woman aged 70-85 years in good health. The sequencing sample was made of blood. This chain joins TRBV20-1 and TRBJ2-3; either TRBD1 or TRBD2 may supply D (5 bases each). CDR3 bases: TGCAGTGCTAGCGGGGACCCAAAGAAACCAGATACGCAGTATTTT. It is translated as CSASGDPKKPDTQYF.